These 7 T cell receptor beta chains share one sample of origin, sequenced in a study of vaccination and CD4 T cells after COVID-19. The time point: late sampling 161 to 241 days after vaccination in a few convalescent patients. The treatment denotes: roughly 11-day PBMC culture with coronavirus spike peptide pools or control peptides (ViraFEST assay). With the Oncomine TCR Beta short-read assay, DNA from cultured CD4+ T cells was sequenced. One entry per CDR3 protein, called by TCRdb with MiXCR from the PCR reads. Seen here are about 26,000 distinct CDR3 sequences, more than 35% observed once, and the top ten hold around 5.1%. These TCRs are of unknown antigen specificity. The sequencing used CD4+ T cells from blood, cultured in vitro, collected about 7 months after SARS-CoV-2 vaccination. Receptors were obtained from a human donor who had recovered from COVID-19.

In DNA form, the CDR3 reads TGCAGTGCTAGGCTTGGCGCGACGCACCAGACGTTTTACGAGCAGTACTTC. Residues: CSARLGATHQTFYEQYF. The rearrangement uses TRBV20-1 and TRBJ2-7; D not resolved. The CDR3 spans 17 residues. Trimming shortened V by 3 bases and J by 4 bases, and 25 bases separated the two germline ends. Germline CDR1 is DFQATT and CDR2 is SNEGSKA (reference sequence).

This clonotype was recorded once. The V call is TRBV6-1, the J call TRBJ2-1; a possible D gene is TRBD1 (6 bases). CDR1 and CDR2 from the germline V gene are MNHNS and SASEGT. This CDR3 contains 17 residues. Deletions cut 9 bases from V and 4 bases from J, with 25 bases between. This chain's CDR3 is CASTTGSGAVGYNEQFF. The CDR3 coding sequence is TGTGCCAGTACGACAGGATCAGGGGCTGTGGGGTACAATGAGCAGTTCTTC.

The V gene is TRBV28, the J gene TRBJ2-5; D uncertain. With 1 base removed from V and 3 bases from J, the gap between germline ends came to 12 bases. The CDR3 sequence is 15 residues long. Germline V gene sequence: CDR1 MDHEN, CDR2 SYDVKM. The DNA of the CDR3 is TGTGCCAGCAGTTTATCTTTCGACCGAAAAGAGACCCAGTACTTC. Translating gives CASSLSFDRKETQYF.

This clonotype was detected once. The chain is built from TRBV12-3 or TRBV12-4 and TRBJ1-5; D may be TRBD1 (5 bases). V lost 7 bases and J 3 bases, leaving 13 bases between the germline ends. This CDR3 has 14 residues. CDR3 DNA: TGTGCCAGCACCCCGGGGCACAACAATCAGCCCCAGCATTTT. This codes for CASTPGHNNQPQHF.

This clonotype has only a few counts. This chain uses TRBV28 with TRBJ2-5, with D unresolved. V lost 6 bases to trimming and J lost 7 bases, with 12 bases between them. The CDR3 has 12 residues. CDR1 is MDHEN and CDR2 is SYDVKM in the germline V gene. In DNA form, the CDR3 reads TGTGCCAGCAGGGGTACTCGAGGGACCCAGTACTTC. Residues: CASRGTRGTQYF.

CDR3 sequence reads: CASSRGQLNTEAFF. The CDR3 nucleotides are TGTGCCAGTAGTAGGGGACAGTTGAACACTGAAGCTTTCTTT. The rearrangement links TRBV19 to TRBJ1-1; TRBD1 matches 7 bases. The CDR3 loop spans 14 amino acids. The V segment lost 4 bases and the J segment 0 bases; nucleotides outside the gene matches: 2. In germline, CDR1 is LNHDA, CDR2 SQIVND (reference sequence).

The chain uses TRBV6-1 and TRBJ1-2; the D gene is possibly TRBD1 (6 bases). The germline CDR1 and CDR2 sequences are MNHNS and SASEGT. This CDR3 is 13 amino acids long. V was shortened by 4 bases and J by 5 bases, with 11 bases between the two germline ends. CDR3 bases: TGTGCCAGCAGTGCCCAGGGGAATTATGGCTACACCTTC. It specifies CASSAQGNYGYTF.